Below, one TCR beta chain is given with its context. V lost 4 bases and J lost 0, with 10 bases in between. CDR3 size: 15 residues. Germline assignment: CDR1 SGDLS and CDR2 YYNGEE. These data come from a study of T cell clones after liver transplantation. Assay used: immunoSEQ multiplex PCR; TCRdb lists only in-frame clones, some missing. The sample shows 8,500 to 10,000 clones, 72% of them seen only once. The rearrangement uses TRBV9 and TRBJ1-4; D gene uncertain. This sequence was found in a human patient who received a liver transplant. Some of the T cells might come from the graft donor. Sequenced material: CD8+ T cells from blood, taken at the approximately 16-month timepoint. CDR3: CASSPRFATNEKLFF. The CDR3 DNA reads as TGTGCCAGCAGCCCGAGATTTGCAACTAATGAAAAACTGTTTTTT.